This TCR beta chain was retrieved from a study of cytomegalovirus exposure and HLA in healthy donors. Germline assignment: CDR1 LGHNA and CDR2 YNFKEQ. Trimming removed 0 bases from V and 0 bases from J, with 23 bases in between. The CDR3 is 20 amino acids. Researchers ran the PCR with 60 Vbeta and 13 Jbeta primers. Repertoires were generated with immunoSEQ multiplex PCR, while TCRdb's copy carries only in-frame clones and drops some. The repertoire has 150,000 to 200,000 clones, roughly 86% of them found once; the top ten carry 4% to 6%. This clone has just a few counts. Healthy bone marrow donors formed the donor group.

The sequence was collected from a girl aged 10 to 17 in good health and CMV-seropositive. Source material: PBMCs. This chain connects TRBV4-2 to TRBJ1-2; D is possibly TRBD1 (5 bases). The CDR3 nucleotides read TGTGCCAGCAGCCAAGAATTACTACCAAGGGGTTTCCAGGCTAACTATGGCTACACCTTC. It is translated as CASSQELLPRGFQANYGYTF.